This is a list of T cell receptor beta chains from one sample in a study of CD8+ T cells in alopecia areata. Repertoires were generated with immunoSEQ multiplex PCR, while TCRdb's copy carries only in-frame clones and drops some. Of over 150,000 clones listed, about 60% were seen once; the top ten hold around 14%. Sequences were derived from CD4+ T cells sorted from blood, sampled at week 24, from a patient treated with tofacitinib. These receptor sequences come from a human donor with alopecia areata. CDR3s include the opening cysteine and the closing phenylalanine or tryptophan. A D gene is named only where the DNA matches it firmly. Not all rows give a size; the values are once, few, many and, for expanded clones, a class.

few	NA	14	TRBV18	TRBJ2-2	CASSLDVGTGELFF	TGTGCCAGCTCACTTGATGTTGGGACCGGGGAGCTGTTTTTT
many	NA	13	TRBV6-1	TRBJ1-1	CASSVDQGRGAFF	TGTGCCAGCAGTGTGGATCAGGGCCGGGGAGCTTTCTTT
NA	NA	12	TRBV10-3	TRBJ2-7	CAISQTVDEQYF	TGTGCCATCAGTCAGACAGTGGACGAGCAGTACTTC
NA	TRBD1	15	TRBV6-6	TRBJ1-1	CASSFGTGFDTEAFF	TGTGCCAGCAGTTTTGGGACAGGCTTTGACACTGAAGCTTTCTTT
NA	NA	14	TRBV14	TRBJ1-6	CASSQVQGNSPLHF	TGTGCCAGCAGCCAAGTTCAGGGTAATTCACCCCTCCACTTT
NA	NA	14	TRBV5-1	TRBJ2-2	CASRRSPNTGELFF	TGCGCCAGCAGACGTTCTCCGAACACCGGGGAGCTGTTTTTT
few	TRBD1	16	TRBV6-6	TRBJ2-2	CASSYKTGANTGELFF	TGTGCCAGCAGTTACAAGACAGGGGCGAACACCGGGGAGCTGTTTTTT
NA	NA	14	TRBV29-1	TRBJ1-2	CSVAGQHANYGYTF	TGCAGCGTTGCCGGACAGCATGCAAACTATGGCTACACCTTC
NA	TRBD2	15	TRBV5-1	TRBJ2-7	CASSFGPSGAYEQYF	TGCGCCAGCAGCTTTGGGCCTAGCGGGGCATACGAGCAGTACTTC
few	NA	11	TRBV20-1	TRBJ1-1	CSARQGTEAFF	TGCAGTGCTAGACAGGGGACTGAAGCTTTCTTT
NA	NA	12	TRBV29-1	TRBJ2-1	CSVDHELNEQFF	TGCAGCGTTGATCATGAGCTGAATGAGCAGTTCTTC
NA	TRBD1	17	TRBV27	TRBJ1-5	CASSRNTGTGENQPQHF	TGTGCCAGCAGTCGAAATACCGGGACAGGGGAAAATCAGCCCCAGCATTTT
NA	NA	12	TRBV6-1	TRBJ2-7	CASVGNSYEQYF	TGTGCCAGCGTCGGGAACTCCTACGAGCAGTACTTC
NA	NA	11	TRBV30	TRBJ2-7	CAWSSRYEQYF	TGTGCCTGGTCCAGTCGGTACGAGCAGTACTTC
NA	NA	12	TRBV6-5	TRBJ1-2	CASSPGTGGYTF	TGTGCCAGCAGCCCAGGAACGGGTGGCTACACCTTC
few	NA	13	TRBV27	TRBJ1-6	CASSSERLSPLHF	TGTGCCAGCAGTTCAGAGAGGCTATCACCCCTCCACTTT
NA	TRBD2	15	TRBV4-2	TRBJ2-5	CASSQVAGGVETQYF	TGTGCCAGCAGCCAAGTTGCGGGGGGCGTTGAGACCCAGTACTTC
once	TRBD1	17	TRBV12-5	TRBJ2-7	CASGLVLSGTGVYEQYF	TGTGCTAGTGGTTTGGTACTCTCCGGGACAGGGGTTTACGAGCAGTACTTC
NA	NA	15	TRBV6-6	TRBJ1-5	CASSSGQGGNQPQHF	TGTGCCAGCAGTTCGGGGCAGGGTGGCAATCAGCCCCAGCATTTT
NA	TRBD1	15	TRBV5-1	TRBJ1-2	CASSTRQGASRGYTF	TGCGCCAGCAGCACAAGGCAGGGGGCATCTCGGGGCTACACCTTC
NA	NA	11	TRBV20-1	TRBJ1-2	CSARAGSRYTF	TGCAGTGCTAGAGCGGGGTCCCGCTACACCTTC
NA	NA	17	TRBV15	TRBJ2-6	CATSHHGYSAGANVLTF	TGTGCCACCAGCCATCACGGTTACAGCGCTGGGGCCAACGTCCTGACTTTC
NA	NA	12	TRBV6-1	TRBJ2-4	CASSEDPPGGYF	TGTGCCAGCAGTGAGGACCCCCCGGGCGGGTACTTC
few	NA	13	TRBV29-1	TRBJ1-2	CSVRQDINYGYTF	TGCAGCGTCAGACAGGATATCAACTATGGCTACACCTTC
NA	NA	11	TRBV29-1	TRBJ2-2	CSGADGASLFF	TGCAGCGGAGCTGACGGTGCTTCGCTGTTTTTT
NA	TRBD2	15	TRBV4-2	TRBJ2-1	CASSSRPGGYNEQFF	TGTGCCAGCAGCAGCCGGCCGGGGGGCTACAATGAGCAGTTCTTC
few	NA	15	TRBV11-2	TRBJ1-4	CASSLVGATNEKLFF	TGTGCCAGCAGCTTAGTCGGTGCAACTAATGAAAAACTGTTTTTT